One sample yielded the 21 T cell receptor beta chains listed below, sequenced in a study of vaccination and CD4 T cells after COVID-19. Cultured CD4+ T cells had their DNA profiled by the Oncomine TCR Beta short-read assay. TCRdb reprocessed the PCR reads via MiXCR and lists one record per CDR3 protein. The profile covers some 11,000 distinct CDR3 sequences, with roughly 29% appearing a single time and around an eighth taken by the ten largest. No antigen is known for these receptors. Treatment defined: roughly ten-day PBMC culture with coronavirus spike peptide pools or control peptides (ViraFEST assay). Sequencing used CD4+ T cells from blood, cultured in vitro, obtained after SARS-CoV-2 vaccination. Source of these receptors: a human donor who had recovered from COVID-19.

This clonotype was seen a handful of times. The CDR3 loop is CSARDETTGGYEQYF. In nucleotides, the CDR3 is TGCAGTGCTAGGGATGAGACGACAGGGGGCTACGAGCAGTACTTC. V gene TRBV20-1 combines with J gene TRBJ2-7; 9 positions match TRBD1. V shed 3 bases, J shed 3 bases, and the junction held 9 bases outside the gene matches. The CDR3 has 15 amino acids. Germline CDR1 DFQATT, CDR2 SNEGSKA (reference sequence).

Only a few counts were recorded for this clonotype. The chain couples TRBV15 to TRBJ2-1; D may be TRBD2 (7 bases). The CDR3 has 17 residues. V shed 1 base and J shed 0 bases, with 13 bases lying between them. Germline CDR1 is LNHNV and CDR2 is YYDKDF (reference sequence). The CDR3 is CATSRGPRGASYNEQFF. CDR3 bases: TGTGCCACCAGCAGAGGTCCCCGGGGGGCCTCCTACAATGAGCAGTTCTTC. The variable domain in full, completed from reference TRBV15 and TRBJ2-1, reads DAMVIQNPRYQVTQFGKPVTLSCSQTLNHNVMYWYQQKSSQAPKLLFHYYDKDFNNEADTPDNFQSRRPNTSFCFLDIRSPGLGDTAMYLCATSRGPRGASYNEQFFGPGTRLTVL.

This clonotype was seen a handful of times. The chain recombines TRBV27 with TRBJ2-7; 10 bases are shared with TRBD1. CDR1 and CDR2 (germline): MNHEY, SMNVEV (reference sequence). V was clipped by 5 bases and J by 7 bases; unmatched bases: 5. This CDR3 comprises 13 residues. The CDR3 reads CASSPGQGTEQYF. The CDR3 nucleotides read TGTGCCAGCAGTCCGGGACAGGGGACTGAGCAGTACTTC.

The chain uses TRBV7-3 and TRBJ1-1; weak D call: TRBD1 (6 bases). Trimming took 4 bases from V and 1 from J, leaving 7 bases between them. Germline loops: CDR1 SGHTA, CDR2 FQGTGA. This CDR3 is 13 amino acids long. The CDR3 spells CASSSGQNTEAFF. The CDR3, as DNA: TGTGCCAGCAGCTCGGGACAGAACACTGAAGCTTTCTTT.

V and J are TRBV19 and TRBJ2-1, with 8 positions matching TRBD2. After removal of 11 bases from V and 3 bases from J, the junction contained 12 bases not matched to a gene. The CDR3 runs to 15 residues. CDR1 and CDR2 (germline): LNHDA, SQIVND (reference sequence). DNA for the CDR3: TGTGCCTCCTCGGGGCGGCGGGAGGTCTACAATGAGCAGTTCTTC. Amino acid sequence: CASSGRREVYNEQFF.

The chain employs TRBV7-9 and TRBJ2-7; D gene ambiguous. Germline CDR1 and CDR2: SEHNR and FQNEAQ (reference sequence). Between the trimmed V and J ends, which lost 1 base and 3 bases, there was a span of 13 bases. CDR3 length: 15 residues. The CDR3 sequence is CASSLETMDGYEQYF. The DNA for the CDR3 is TGTGCCAGCAGCTTAGAGACAATGGACGGCTACGAGCAGTACTTC.

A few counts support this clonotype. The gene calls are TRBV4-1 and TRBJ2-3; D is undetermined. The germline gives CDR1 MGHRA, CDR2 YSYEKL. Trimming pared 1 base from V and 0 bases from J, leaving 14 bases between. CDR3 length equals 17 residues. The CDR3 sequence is CASSQVDMGLSTDTQYF. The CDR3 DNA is TGCGCCAGCAGCCAAGTAGATATGGGGTTAAGCACAGATACGCAGTATTTT.

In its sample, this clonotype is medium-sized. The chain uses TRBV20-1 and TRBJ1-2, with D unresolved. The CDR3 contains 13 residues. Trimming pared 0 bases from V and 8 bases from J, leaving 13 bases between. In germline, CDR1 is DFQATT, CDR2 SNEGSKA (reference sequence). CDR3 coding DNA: TGCAGTGCTAGAGATTGGCCCCTGGGCGGCTACACCTTC. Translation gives CSARDWPLGGYTF.

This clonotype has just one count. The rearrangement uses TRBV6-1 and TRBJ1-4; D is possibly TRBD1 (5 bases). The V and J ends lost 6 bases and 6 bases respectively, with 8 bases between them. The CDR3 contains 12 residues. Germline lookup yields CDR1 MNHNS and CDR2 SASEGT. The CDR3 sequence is CASRGTYEKLFF. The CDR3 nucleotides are TGTGCCAGCAGGGGGACGTATGAAAAACTGTTTTTT.

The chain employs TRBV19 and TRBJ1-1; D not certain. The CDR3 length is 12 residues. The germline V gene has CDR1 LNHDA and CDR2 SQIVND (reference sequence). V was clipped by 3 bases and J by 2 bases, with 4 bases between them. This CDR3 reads CASSISNTEAFF. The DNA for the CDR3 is TGTGCCAGTAGTATTTCTAACACTGAAGCTTTCTTT. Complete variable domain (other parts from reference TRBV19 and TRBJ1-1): DGGITQSPKYLFRKEGQNVTLSCEQNLNHDAMYWYRQDPGQGLRLIYYSQIVNDFQKGDIAEGYSVSREKKESFPLTVTSAQKNPTAFYLCASSISNTEAFFGQGTRLTVV.

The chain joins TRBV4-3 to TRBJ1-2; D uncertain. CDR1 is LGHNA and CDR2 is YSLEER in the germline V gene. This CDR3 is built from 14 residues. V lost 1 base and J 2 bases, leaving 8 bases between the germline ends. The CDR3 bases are TGCGCCAGCAGCCAAGGCCCAGCCAACTATGGCTACACCTTC. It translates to CASSQGPANYGYTF.

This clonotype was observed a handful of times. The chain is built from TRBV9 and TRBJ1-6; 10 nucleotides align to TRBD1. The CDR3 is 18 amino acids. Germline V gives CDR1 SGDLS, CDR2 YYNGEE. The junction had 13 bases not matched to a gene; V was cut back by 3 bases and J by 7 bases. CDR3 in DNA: TGTGCCAGCAGCGCCCGACAGGGGGCAACGGGCGGGAATTCACCCCTCCACTTT. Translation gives CASSARQGATGGNSPLHF.

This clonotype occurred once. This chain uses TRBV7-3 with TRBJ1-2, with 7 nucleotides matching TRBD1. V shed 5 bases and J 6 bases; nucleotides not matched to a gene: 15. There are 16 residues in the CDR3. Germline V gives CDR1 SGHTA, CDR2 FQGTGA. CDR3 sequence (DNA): TGTGCCAGCAGCCCGCAGACAGGGCTGGGGGCGGATGGCTACACCTTC. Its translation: CASSPQTGLGADGYTF.

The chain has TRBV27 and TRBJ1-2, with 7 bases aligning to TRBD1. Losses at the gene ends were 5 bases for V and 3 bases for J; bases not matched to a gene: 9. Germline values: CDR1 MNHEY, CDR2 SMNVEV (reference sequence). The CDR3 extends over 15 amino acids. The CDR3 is CASSPDRRFDYGYTF. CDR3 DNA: TGTGCCAGCAGTCCGGACAGGCGGTTTGACTATGGCTACACCTTC.

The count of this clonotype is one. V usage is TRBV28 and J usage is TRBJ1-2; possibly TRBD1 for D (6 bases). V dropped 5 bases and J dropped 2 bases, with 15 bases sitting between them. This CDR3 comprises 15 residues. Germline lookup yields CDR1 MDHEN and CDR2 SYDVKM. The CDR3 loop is CASSLQPDRNYGYTF. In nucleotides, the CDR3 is TGTGCCAGCAGTCTGCAACCGGACAGAAACTATGGCTACACCTTC.

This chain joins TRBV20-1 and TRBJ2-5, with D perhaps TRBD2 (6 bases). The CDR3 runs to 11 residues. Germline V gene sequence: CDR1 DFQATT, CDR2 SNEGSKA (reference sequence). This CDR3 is CSVGLQETQYF. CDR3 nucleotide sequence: TGCAGCGTGGGACTCCAAGAGACCCAGTACTTC.

CDR3 nucleotide sequence: TGTGCCAGCAGGAAGGCCTACAATGAGCAGTTCTTC. Amino acids: CASRKAYNEQFF. This chain uses TRBV6-1 with TRBJ2-1; D is unclear. Germline CDR1 is MNHNS and CDR2 is SASEGT. This CDR3 has 12 amino acids. V was trimmed by 6 bases and J by 2 bases, leaving 5 bases between them.

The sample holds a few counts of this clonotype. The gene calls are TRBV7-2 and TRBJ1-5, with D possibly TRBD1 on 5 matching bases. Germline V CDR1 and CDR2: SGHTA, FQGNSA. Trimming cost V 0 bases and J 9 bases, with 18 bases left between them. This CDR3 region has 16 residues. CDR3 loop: CASSLAPGLGELPQHF. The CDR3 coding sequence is TGTGCCAGCAGCTTAGCCCCGGGACTGGGCGAGTTGCCCCAGCATTTT.

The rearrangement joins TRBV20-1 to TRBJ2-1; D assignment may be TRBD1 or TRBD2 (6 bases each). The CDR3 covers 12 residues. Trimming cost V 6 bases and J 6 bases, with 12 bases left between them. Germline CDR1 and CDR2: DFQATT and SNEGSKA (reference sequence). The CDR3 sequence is CSARGLLNEQFF. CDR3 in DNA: TGCAGTGCCCGGGGGCTACTCAATGAGCAGTTCTTC.

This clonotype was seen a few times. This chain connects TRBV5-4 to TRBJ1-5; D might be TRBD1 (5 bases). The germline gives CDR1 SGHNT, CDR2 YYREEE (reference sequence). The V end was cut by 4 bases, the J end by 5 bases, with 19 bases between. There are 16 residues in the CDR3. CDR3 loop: CASSQQPGGLDQPQHF. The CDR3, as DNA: TGTGCCAGCAGCCAACAACCGGGGGGTTTGGATCAGCCCCAGCATTTT.

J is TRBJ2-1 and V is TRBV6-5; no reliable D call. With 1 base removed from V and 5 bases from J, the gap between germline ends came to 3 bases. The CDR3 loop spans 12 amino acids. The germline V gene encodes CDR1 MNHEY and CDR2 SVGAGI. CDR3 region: CASSYLNNEQFF. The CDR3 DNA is TGTGCCAGCAGTTACTTGAACAATGAGCAGTTCTTC.